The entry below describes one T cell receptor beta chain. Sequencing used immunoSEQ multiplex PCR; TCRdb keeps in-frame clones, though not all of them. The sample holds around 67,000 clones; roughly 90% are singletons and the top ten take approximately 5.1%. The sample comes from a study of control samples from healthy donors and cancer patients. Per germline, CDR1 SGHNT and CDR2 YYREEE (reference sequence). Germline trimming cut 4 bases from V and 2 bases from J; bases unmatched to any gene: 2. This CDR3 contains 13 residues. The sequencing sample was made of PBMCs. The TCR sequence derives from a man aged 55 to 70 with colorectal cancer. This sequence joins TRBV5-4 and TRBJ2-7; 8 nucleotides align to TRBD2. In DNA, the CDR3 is TGTGCCAGCAGCCCAGCGGGGGCCTACGAGCAGTACTTC. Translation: CASSPAGAYEQYF.